This T cell receptor beta chain was sequenced during a study of control samples from healthy donors and cancer patients. CDR1 and CDR2 from the germline V gene are LGHNA and YSLEER. The CDR3 consists of 15 residues. V dropped 4 bases and J dropped 4; count of bases not matched to a gene: 6. Clones were sequenced by immunoSEQ multiplex PCR, and TCRdb holds only the in-frame ones, with some missing. The sample lists roughly 130,000 clones; 85% to 95% were seen once. This TCR came from a man younger than 40 in good health. The sample taken for sequencing was blood. This sequence joins TRBV4-3 and TRBJ2-1; 8 nucleotides agree with TRBD1. The CDR3 loop reads CASSRDGTGYNEQFF. The CDR3 nucleotides read TGCGCCAGCAGCCGCGACGGGACAGGATACAATGAGCAGTTCTTC.